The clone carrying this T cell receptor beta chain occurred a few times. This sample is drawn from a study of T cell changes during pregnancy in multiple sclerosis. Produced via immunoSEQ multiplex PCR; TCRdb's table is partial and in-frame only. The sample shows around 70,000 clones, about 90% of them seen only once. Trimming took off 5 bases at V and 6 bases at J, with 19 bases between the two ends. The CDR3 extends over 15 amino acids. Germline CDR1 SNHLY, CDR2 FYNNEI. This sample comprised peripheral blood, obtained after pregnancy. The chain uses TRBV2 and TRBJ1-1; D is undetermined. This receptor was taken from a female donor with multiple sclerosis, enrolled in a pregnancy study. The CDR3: CASSPSRGGEAEAFF. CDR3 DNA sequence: TGTGCCAGCAGTCCTAGTCGGGGTGGGGAGGCTGAAGCTTTCTTT.